The 10 T cell receptor beta chains in this list originate from one sample, sequenced in a study of cytomegalovirus exposure and HLA in healthy donors. PCR used 60 Vbeta primers and 13 Jbeta primers. Only in-frame clones appear in the TCRdb table, and some are missing; sequencing was by immunoSEQ multiplex PCR. Here the sample spans tens of thousands of clones, roughly 85% being singletons. The material sequenced was PBMCs. These receptors were collected from a man aged 25-45 years in good health and CMV-seronegative.

The gene calls are TRBV30 and TRBJ1-3; the D is unclear. Germline assignment: CDR1 GTSNPN and CDR2 SVGIG (reference sequence). Trimming took off 4 bases at V and 3 bases at J, with 16 bases between the two ends. The CDR3 is made up of 15 amino acids. CDR3 sequence reads: CAWTYSLSGGNTIYF. For the CDR3, the DNA is TGTGCCTGGACCTACAGCCTATCCGGTGGAAACACCATATATTTT.

The V gene is TRBV2, the J gene TRBJ1-2; TRBD1 matches at 7 bases. J lost 6 bases, V lost 6 bases, and 10 bases had no gene match. The CDR3 is 14 residues long. The germline CDR1 and CDR2 sequences are SNHLY and FYNNEI. The CDR3 DNA reads as TGTGCCAGCAGGGTACACCCCGGGACAGATGGCTACACCTTC. Translation gives CASRVHPGTDGYTF.

The chain links TRBV19 to TRBJ1-1, with D tentatively TRBD1 (6 bases). Trimming removed 3 bases from V and 4 bases from J, with 15 bases in between. CDR3 length: 15 residues. Germline CDR1 is LNHDA and CDR2 is SQIVND (reference sequence). CDR3 amino acids: CASSISGRGRTEAFF. CDR3 nucleotide sequence: TGTGCCAGTAGTATCTCAGGGCGGGGGCGCACTGAAGCTTTCTTT.

The CDR3 DNA reads as TGTGCCAGCAGCCGGTCCGGGGGATACAATGAGCAGTTCTTC. Protein sequence: CASSRSGGYNEQFF. The V and J genes are TRBV5-4 and TRBJ2-1; weak D call: TRBD2 (6 bases). The CDR3 is 14 amino acids. The V gene lost 4 bases and the J gene lost 4 bases, with 12 bases spanning the gap. Germline loops: CDR1 SGHNT, CDR2 YYREEE (reference sequence).

The CDR3 is CASSPGVRAYNEQFF. CDR3 nucleotide sequence: TGTGCCAGCAGCCCGGGGGTTCGCGCCTACAATGAGCAGTTCTTC. This chain joins TRBV11-2 and TRBJ2-1, with D possibly matching TRBD2 (6 bases). Germline assignment: CDR1 SGHAT and CDR2 FQNNGV. Trimming stripped 5 bases from V and 2 bases from J, with 13 bases between. The CDR3 consists of 15 residues. Full variable domain (outside the CDR3, taken from reference TRBV11-2 and TRBJ2-1): EAGVAQSPRYKIIEKRQSVAFWCNPISGHATLYWYQQILGQGPKLLIQFQNNGVVDDSQLPKDRFSAERLKGVDSTLKIQPAKLEDSAVYLCASSPGVRAYNEQFFGPGTRLTVL.

The sample holds a few counts of this clone. This rearrangement joins TRBV11-1 to TRBJ2-1; TRBD2 aligns across 9 bases. V lost 2 bases to trimming and J lost 7 bases; unmatched junction nucleotides: 6. Germline CDR1 is SGHAT and CDR2 is FQDESV (reference sequence). This CDR3 is built from 15 residues. In nucleotides, the CDR3 is TGTGCCAGCAGCTTATATAGCGGGAGCCCGAATGAGCAGTTCTTC. Its translation: CASSLYSGSPNEQFF.

This rearrangement joins TRBV27 to TRBJ2-5, with no clear D. The CDR3 loop spans 13 amino acids. Germline V gene lookup returns CDR1 MNHEY and CDR2 SMNVEV (reference sequence). Between the trimmed V and J ends, which lost 2 bases and 0 bases, there was a span of 4 bases. The CDR3 reads CASSLRYQETQYF. In DNA form, the CDR3 reads TGTGCCAGCAGTTTACGGTACCAAGAGACCCAGTACTTC.

The chain is built from TRBV19 and TRBJ1-1, with 7 bases lining up with TRBD1. The CDR3 is made up of 13 amino acids. Germline CDR1 LNHDA, CDR2 SQIVND (reference sequence). The trim removed 4 bases at V and 1 base at J, leaving 0 bases unmatched. In DNA, the CDR3 is TGTGCCAGTAGTAACAGGGGGAACACTGAAGCTTTCTTT. It encodes CASSNRGNTEAFF.

The table lists this clone with a few counts. The J gene is TRBJ2-2, the V gene TRBV5-4; 8 bases are shared with TRBD1. Per germline, CDR1 SGHNT and CDR2 YYREEE (reference sequence). V lost 3 bases to trimming and J lost 1 base; unmatched junction nucleotides: 2. The CDR3 consists of 15 residues. The CDR3 loop reads CASSSTGVNTGELFF. The CDR3 nucleotides read TGTGCCAGCAGCTCGACAGGGGTGAACACCGGGGAGCTGTTTTTT. Full variable domain (outside the CDR3, taken from reference TRBV5-4 and TRBJ2-2): ETGVTQSPTHLIKTRGQQVTLRCSSQSGHNTVSWYQQALGQGPQFIFQYYREEENGRGNFPPRFSGLQFPNYSSELNVNALELDDSALYLCASSSTGVNTGELFFGEGSRLTVL.

V and J are TRBV5-4 and TRBJ2-3, with 11 nucleotides matching TRBD2. Per the germline V gene, CDR1 is SGHNT and CDR2 is YYREEE (reference sequence). The CDR3 spans 16 residues. V gave up 4 bases and J gave up 4 bases; unmatched junction bases: 8. The CDR3 DNA reads TGTGCCAGCAGCCTGAGACTAGCGGGATGGGCAGATACGCAGTATTTT. Translation gives CASSLRLAGWADTQYF.